What follows describes a single T cell receptor (beta chain). As yet, its antigen is unknown. A sample-barcoded 5' primer and a J-beta primer mix were used in a second PCR of about 6 to 11 cycles. TCRdb redid the calling of the 5' RACE reads with MiXCR, one entry per CDR3 protein. The profile shows about 580,000 distinct CDR3 sequences, roughly 48% of them singletons. The data are from a study of blood T cells in healthy people across ages. Notes on the study in general: As age increased, TCR beta diversity per million T cells fell in a roughly linear fashion.

Looked up from germline, CDR1 is MNHEY and CDR2 is SMNVEV (reference sequence). The CDR3 extends over 14 amino acids. The V segment lost 2 bases and the J segment 4 bases; nucleotides outside the gene matches: 5. The sequence came from a man older than 75 in good health. The chain couples TRBV27 to TRBJ2-7, with 7 bases lining up with TRBD1. Sequencing was carried out using blood. CDR3 nucleotides: TGTGCCAGCAGTTTAGAGGGGGCGCAGTACGAGCAGTACTTC. Residues: CASSLEGAQYEQYF.